This T cell receptor beta chain was recovered during a study of shared clonotypes between healthy human individuals. Positive CCR7 selection of CD45RO-negative cells yielded the naive CD8 cells, and terminally differentiated effector memory CD45RA+ cells were excluded. From germline, CDR1 is SGHTA and CDR2 FQGNSA. The V end lost 1 base, the J end lost 3 bases, and 15 bases lay between the germline ends. This CDR3 comprises 16 residues. Original processing methods: Junction-only sequences produced by ImmunoSEQ had no quality scores, so filtering differed. Profiled with immunoSEQ multiplex PCR; TCRdb holds only in-frame clones, not every one. V, J and clone size are those of that table, while D and trimming were read from the DNA. The sample holds about 2 million clones, approximately 94% seen once.

The sample consisted of naive CD8+ T cells sorted from blood. This TCR was recovered from a man younger than 35 in good health. The V call is TRBV7-2, the J call TRBJ2-5; D unresolved. CDR3 nucleotide sequence: TGTGCCAGCAGCTTAGAGATCAGGTTAACTAAAGAGACCCAGTACTTC. Translating it yields CASSLEIRLTKETQYF.